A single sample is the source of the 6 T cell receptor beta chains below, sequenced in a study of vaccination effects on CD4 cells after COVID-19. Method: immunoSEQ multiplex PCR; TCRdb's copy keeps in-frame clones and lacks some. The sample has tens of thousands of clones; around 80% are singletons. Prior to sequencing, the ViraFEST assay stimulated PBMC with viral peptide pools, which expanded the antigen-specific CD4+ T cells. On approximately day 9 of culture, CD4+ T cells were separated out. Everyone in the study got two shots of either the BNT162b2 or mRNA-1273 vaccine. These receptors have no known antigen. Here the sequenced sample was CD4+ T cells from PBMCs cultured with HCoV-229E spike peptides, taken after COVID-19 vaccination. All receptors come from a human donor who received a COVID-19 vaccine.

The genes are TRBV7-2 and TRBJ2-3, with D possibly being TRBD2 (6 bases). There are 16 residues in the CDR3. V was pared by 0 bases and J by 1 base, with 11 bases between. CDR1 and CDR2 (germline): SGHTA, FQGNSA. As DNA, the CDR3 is TGTGCCAGCAGCTTAGCCCGGTGGGGGGGCACAGATACGCAGTATTTT. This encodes CASSLARWGGTDTQYF.

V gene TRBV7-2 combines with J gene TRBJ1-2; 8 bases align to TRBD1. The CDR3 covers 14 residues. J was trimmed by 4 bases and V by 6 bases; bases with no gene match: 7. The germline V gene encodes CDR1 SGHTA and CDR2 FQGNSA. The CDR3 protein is CASRADRDGYGYTF. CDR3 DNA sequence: TGTGCCAGCAGGGCGGACAGGGACGGCTATGGCTACACCTTC.

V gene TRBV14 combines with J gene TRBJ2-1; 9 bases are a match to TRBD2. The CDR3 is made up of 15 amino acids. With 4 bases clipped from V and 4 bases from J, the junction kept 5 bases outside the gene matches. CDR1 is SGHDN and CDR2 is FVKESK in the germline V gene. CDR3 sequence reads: CASSPVAGAYNEQFF. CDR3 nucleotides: TGTGCCAGCAGCCCGGTAGCGGGGGCTTACAATGAGCAGTTCTTC.

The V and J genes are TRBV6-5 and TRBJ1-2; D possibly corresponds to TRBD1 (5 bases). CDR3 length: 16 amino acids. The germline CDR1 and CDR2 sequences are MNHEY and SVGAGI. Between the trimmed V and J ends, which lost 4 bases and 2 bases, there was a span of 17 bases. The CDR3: CASSFGMGGRNYGYTF. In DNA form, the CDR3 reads TGTGCCAGCAGTTTTGGGATGGGGGGTAGGAACTATGGCTACACCTTC.

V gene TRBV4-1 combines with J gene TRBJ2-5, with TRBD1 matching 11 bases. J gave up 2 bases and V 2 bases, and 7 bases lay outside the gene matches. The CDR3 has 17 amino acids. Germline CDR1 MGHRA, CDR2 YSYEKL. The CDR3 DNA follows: TGCGCCAGCAGCCAACGGACCGGGACAGGGGGACAAGAGACCCAGTACTTC. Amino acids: CASSQRTGTGGQETQYF.

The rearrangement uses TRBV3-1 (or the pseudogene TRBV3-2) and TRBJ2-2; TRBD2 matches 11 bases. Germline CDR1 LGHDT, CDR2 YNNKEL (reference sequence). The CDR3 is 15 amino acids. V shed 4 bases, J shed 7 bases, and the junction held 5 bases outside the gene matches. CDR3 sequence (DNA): TGTGCCAGCAGCCTAGCGGGGGGGGATATCGGGGAGCTGTTTTTT. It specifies CASSLAGGDIGELFF.